Each of the 29 T cell receptor beta chains below was sequenced from the same sample in a study of radiation and T cells in renal cell carcinoma. Clones were sequenced by immunoSEQ multiplex PCR, and TCRdb holds only the in-frame ones, with some missing. Among more than 75,000 clones listed, about 79% were seen once. Time point indicated: baseline pretreatment blood. Documented treatment: 15 Gy SBRT to primary tumor, nephrectomy 4 weeks later. The material sequenced was blood, taken from a patient whose treatment included radiotherapy and nephrectomy. These receptors were collected from a man aged 55-75 years with renal cell carcinoma.

This clone was recorded only once. The gene calls are TRBV7-2 and TRBJ1-2; D remains unclear. CDR1 and CDR2 (germline): SGHTA, FQGNSA. The CDR3 is made up of 14 amino acids. V was shortened by 7 bases and J by 0 bases, with 12 bases between the two germline ends. The CDR3 coding sequence is TGTGCCAGCAAGCCGGCCACTCCTAACTATGGCTACACCTTC. The encoded protein is CASKPATPNYGYTF.

This clone was recorded once. The chain employs TRBV15 and TRBJ2-7; D gene ambiguous. V was shortened by 0 bases and J by 4 bases, with 7 bases between the two germline ends. Germline CDR1 and CDR2: LNHNV and YYDKDF (reference sequence). The CDR3 has 13 amino acids. The CDR3 loop reads CATSRDPGYEQYF. The CDR3 coding sequence is TGTGCCACCAGCAGAGATCCCGGTTACGAGCAGTACTTC.

The rearrangement joins TRBV7-9 to TRBJ1-2; possible D gene TRBD1, 6 bases. This CDR3 contains 17 residues. Trimming shortened V by 1 base and J by 2 bases, and 17 bases separated the two germline ends. Germline CDR1 and CDR2: SEHNR and FQNEAQ (reference sequence). The CDR3 reads CASSLDVLTGGNYGYTF. The CDR3 DNA sequence: TGTGCCAGCAGCTTAGATGTATTGACAGGAGGGAACTATGGCTACACCTTC.

The count of this clone is one. The rearrangement uses TRBV28 and TRBJ2-3; 7 bases fit TRBD2. J gave up 5 bases and V 3 bases, and 11 bases lay outside the gene matches. Germline V gene lookup returns CDR1 MDHEN and CDR2 SYDVKM. This CDR3 has 16 amino acids. In nucleotides, the CDR3 is TGTGCCAGCAGTTTTTCCCCCGCGGGAGTGGTAGATACGCAGTATTTT. Its protein is CASSFSPAGVVDTQYF.

This clone was picked up one time. V usage is TRBV15 and J usage is TRBJ1-4; 7 bases fit TRBD1. Losses at the gene ends were 3 bases for V and 10 bases for J; bases not matched to a gene: 14. CDR1 and CDR2 (germline): LNHNV, YYDKDF (reference sequence). The CDR3 has 16 residues. CDR3 DNA: TGTGCCACCAGCAGCGTACCTCAGGGGGGCGAAAGAAAACTGTTTTTT. This codes for CATSSVPQGGERKLFF.

The V call is TRBV2, the J call TRBJ1-6; D ambiguous. V gave up 5 bases and J gave up 8 bases, with 10 bases separating them. This CDR3 is built from 13 residues. Germline V gene sequence: CDR1 SNHLY, CDR2 FYNNEI. The CDR3 DNA sequence: TGTGCCAGCAGTCCCGTGATGGATTCACCCCTCCACTTT. Translation gives CASSPVMDSPLHF.

The chain carries TRBV30 and TRBJ1-4; D is uncertain. V was clipped by 1 base and J by 8 bases, with 11 bases between them. CDR1 and CDR2 (germline): GTSNPN, SVGIG (reference sequence). The CDR3 totals 13 residues. In nucleotides, the CDR3 is TGTGCCTGGAGTGAGGTCAGGCACGAAAAACTGTTTTTT. It encodes CAWSEVRHEKLFF.

The chain carries TRBV5-5 and TRBJ2-3; tentative D call: TRBD1 (6 bases). The V end was cut by 3 bases, the J end by 0 bases, with 17 bases between. The CDR3 is made up of 17 amino acids. In germline, CDR1 is SGHKS, CDR2 YYEKEE (reference sequence). CDR3 DNA sequence: TGTGCCAGCAGCTCGCGACTAACAGGGACCAGCACAGATACGCAGTATTTT. This sequence encodes CASSSRLTGTSTDTQYF.

The chain couples TRBV4-2 to TRBJ2-5; TRBD2 matches at 7 bases. V was clipped by 2 bases and J by 1 base; unmatched bases: 1. The germline gives CDR1 LGHNA, CDR2 YNFKEQ. There are 14 residues in the CDR3. DNA for the CDR3: TGTGCCAGCAGCCAACCTAGCGGCCAAGAGACCCAGTACTTC. The encoded protein is CASSQPSGQETQYF.

The V call is TRBV18, the J call TRBJ2-7, with D perhaps matching TRBD1 (6 bases). Germline V CDR1 and CDR2: KGHSH, LQKENI. The CDR3 length is 16 residues. V shed 6 bases and J shed 2 bases, with 20 bases lying between them. The CDR3, as DNA: TGTGCCAGCTCCCATGGGGGCAGGATAATCCCCTACGAGCAGTACTTC. Its protein is CASSHGGRIIPYEQYF.

This clone turned up a few times. This chain links TRBV4-3 with TRBJ1-3; 8 positions agree with TRBD1. This CDR3 region has 17 residues. CDR1 is LGHNA and CDR2 is YSLEER in the germline V gene. V dropped 1 base and J dropped 4; count of bases not matched to a gene: 9. In DNA, the CDR3 is TGCGCCAGCAGCCAAGGCCGGGACAGGTTCCGGGGAAACACCATATATTTT. Translation: CASSQGRDRFRGNTIYF.

Regarding this clone: This same CDR3 is encoded by further DNA sequences in the sample. The chain joins TRBV6-1 to TRBJ2-3; TRBD2 aligns across 10 bases. CDR3 length: 14 amino acids. Per the germline V gene, CDR1 is MNHNS and CDR2 is SASEGT. V was pared by 4 bases and J by 3 bases, with 1 base of the junction left unmatched. CDR3 in DNA: TGTGCCAGCAGTGCTAGCGGGAGAACAGATACGCAGTATTTT. This translates into CASSASGRTDTQYF.

This clone has just one count. The J gene is TRBJ1-2, the V gene TRBV6-5, with a weak D call TRBD1 (5 bases). The V end lost 5 bases, the J end lost 6 bases, and 10 bases lay between the germline ends. Germline CDR1 MNHEY, CDR2 SVGAGI. There are 12 residues in the CDR3. CDR3 residues: CASSGGDHGYTF. In DNA, the CDR3 is TGTGCCAGCAGTGGAGGGGATCATGGCTACACCTTC.

The CDR3 nucleotides read TGTGCCAGCAGATCGATGAACACTGAAGCTTTCTTT. Amino acids: CASRSMNTEAFF. The chain combines TRBV27 with TRBJ1-1, with D unclear. Trimming stripped 6 bases from V and 0 bases from J, with 5 bases between. This CDR3 comprises 12 residues. The germline V gene has CDR1 MNHEY and CDR2 SMNVEV (reference sequence).

V usage is TRBV4-1 and J usage is TRBJ2-7, with TRBD2 identical over 12 bases. Germline V gene sequence: CDR1 MGHRA, CDR2 YSYEKL. Losses at the gene ends were 5 bases for V and 3 bases for J; bases not matched to a gene: 8. The CDR3 sequence is 16 residues long. The CDR3 loop is CASSTSSGREIYEQYF. CDR3 coding DNA: TGCGCCAGCAGCACCTCTAGCGGGAGGGAGATCTACGAGCAGTACTTC.

The rearrangement joins TRBV6-6 to TRBJ1-6; 9 nucleotides agree with TRBD1. Germline CDR1 and CDR2: MNHNY and SVGAGI (reference sequence). The V segment lost 6 bases and the J segment 7 bases; nucleotides outside the gene matches: 10. The CDR3 extends over 16 amino acids. This chain's CDR3 is CASSSTGGASNSPLHF. The CDR3 coding sequence is TGTGCCAGCAGCTCTACAGGGGGCGCTAGCAATTCACCCCTCCACTTT.

V is TRBV7-2 and J is TRBJ2-1; D is ambiguous. V lost 1 base, J lost 3 bases, and 1 base lay in between. The CDR3 contains 12 residues. CDR1 and CDR2 (germline): SGHTA, FQGNSA. The CDR3 coding sequence is TGTGCCAGCAGCTTAGACTACAATGAGCAGTTCTTC. This gives the protein CASSLDYNEQFF.

This clone was seen a handful of times. This sequence joins TRBV28 and TRBJ1-1; D might be TRBD1 (5 bases). Per germline, CDR1 MDHEN and CDR2 SYDVKM. V gave up 8 bases and J gave up 9 bases, with 13 bases separating them. The CDR3 totals 11 residues. The CDR3 DNA reads as TGTGCCAGCCGAGGACACGAGAAAGCTTTCTTT. It codes for CASRGHEKAFF. Complete variable domain (other parts from reference TRBV28 and TRBJ1-1): DVKVTQSSRYLVKRTGEKVFLECVQDMDHENMFWYRQDPGLGLRLIYFSYDVKMKEKGDIPEGYSVSREKKERFSLILESASTNQTSMYLCASRGHEKAFFGQGTRLTVV.

This chain links TRBV9 with TRBJ1-3; D call uncertain. Germline CDR1 is SGDLS and CDR2 is YYNGEE. V was clipped by 1 base and J by 0 bases, with 14 bases between them. The CDR3 length is 17 residues. DNA of the CDR3: TGTGCCAGCAGCGTAACGGGGTGGCAGAACTCTGGAAACACCATATATTTT. The encoded protein is CASSVTGWQNSGNTIYF. The whole variable domain, remainder taken from reference TRBV9 and TRBJ1-3, is DSGVTQTPKHLITATGQRVTLRCSPRSGDLSVYWYQQSLDQGLQFLIQYYNGEERAKGNILERFSAQQFPDLHSELNLSSLELGDSALYFCASSVTGWQNSGNTIYFGEGSWLTVV.

Concerning this clone: One junction end disagrees with the germline gene, perhaps due to a read error. The CDR3 DNA reads as TGTGCCAGCAGTATTACCCGCCCCGGACTAGCTGGAAGGTACGTGCAGTACTTC. It codes for CASSITRPGLAGRYVQYF. The chain recombines TRBV27 with TRBJ2-7; 8 nucleotides align to TRBD2. Germline CDR1 reads MNHEY; CDR2 reads SMNVEV (reference sequence). The length of the CDR3 is 18 residues.

The J gene is TRBJ2-1, the V gene TRBV6-1; tentatively, D is TRBD2 (5 bases). The germline CDR1 and CDR2 sequences are MNHNS and SASEGT. The V end was cut by 4 bases, the J end by 3 bases, with 13 bases between. The CDR3 runs to 15 residues. The DNA for the CDR3 is TGTGCCAGCAGTGTTGAGGGAAGTATCTACAATGAGCAGTTCTTC. It yields the protein CASSVEGSIYNEQFF.

The chain couples TRBV4-1 to TRBJ2-5; TRBD1 might be the D (6 bases). Germline V gene lookup returns CDR1 MGHRA and CDR2 YSYEKL. The CDR3 is 12 residues long. Between the trimmed V and J ends, which lost 8 bases and 2 bases, there was a span of 9 bases. The CDR3 is CASRDIQETQYF. In DNA, the CDR3 is TGCGCCAGCCGGGACATACAAGAGACCCAGTACTTC.

This chain joins TRBV2 and TRBJ2-3; the match to TRBD2 covers 13 bases. V lost 6 bases to trimming and J lost 4 bases; unmatched junction nucleotides: 10. Per germline, CDR1 SNHLY and CDR2 FYNNEI. CDR3 size: 17 residues. The CDR3, as DNA: TGTGCCAGCAGGCCGGGACTAGCGGGATCTGGGGCAGATACGCAGTATTTT. Translation: CASRPGLAGSGADTQYF.

J is TRBJ1-2 and V is TRBV4-1; 9 bases line up with TRBD1. Germline assignment: CDR1 MGHRA and CDR2 YSYEKL. After removal of 2 bases from V and 8 bases from J, the junction contained 12 bases not matched to a gene. This CDR3 comprises 16 residues. CDR3 in amino acids: CASSQTLRQGVGGYTF. CDR3 sequence (DNA): TGCGCCAGCAGCCAAACCCTCCGACAGGGGGTCGGCGGCTACACCTTC.

The CDR3 is CASSRVGVEGTDTQYF. The CDR3 region has the DNA TGCGCCAGCAGCCGGGTGGGGGTTGAAGGCACAGATACGCAGTATTTT. The chain employs TRBV4-3 and TRBJ2-3; D tentatively fits TRBD1 or TRBD2 (5 bases each). Looked up from germline, CDR1 is LGHNA and CDR2 is YSLEER. V was cut by 4 bases and J by 1 base, with 15 bases left in between. The CDR3 has 16 amino acids.

The V call is TRBV7-3, the J call TRBJ2-1, with D perhaps matching TRBD1 or TRBD2 (6 bases each). Germline assignment: CDR1 SGHTA and CDR2 FQGTGA. Trimming stripped 3 bases from V and 8 bases from J, with 8 bases between. The CDR3 sequence is 12 residues long. The CDR3 DNA reads TGTGCCAGCAGCTTCGGGGGCGATGAGCAGTTCTTC. Encoded protein: CASSFGGDEQFF.

V and J are TRBV6-5 and TRBJ1-6; TRBD1 matches at 9 bases. This CDR3 spans 15 amino acids. V shed 5 bases and J 7 bases; nucleotides not matched to a gene: 6. Germline CDR1 reads MNHEY; CDR2 reads SVGAGI. The CDR3 nucleotides read TGTGCCAGCAGTCGGACCGGGACAGGGAATTCACCCCTCCACTTT. Encoded protein: CASSRTGTGNSPLHF.

This sequence joins TRBV6-4 and TRBJ2-1; D not certain. The CDR3 extends over 13 amino acids. Trimming shortened V by 5 bases and J by 8 bases, and 13 bases separated the two germline ends. Germline V lookup: CDR1 MRHNA, CDR2 SNTAGT. CDR3: CASSLEIDDEQFF. The CDR3 DNA reads as TGTGCCAGCAGTCTCGAGATCGATGATGAGCAGTTCTTC.

The sample holds a few counts of this clone. The chain carries TRBV4-1 and TRBJ2-1, with 9 bases identical to TRBD2. The V and J ends lost 0 bases and 4 bases, in that order; junction bases with no gene match: 4. CDR1 is MGHRA, CDR2 YSYEKL, per germline. The CDR3 sequence is 16 residues long. CDR3 sequence reads: CASSQDGGRGYNEQFF. Written as DNA, the CDR3 is TGCGCCAGCAGCCAAGACGGCGGGAGGGGTTACAATGAGCAGTTCTTC.